What follows is one TCR beta chain and its context. This entry comes from a study of Ad26.COV2.S vaccination and SARS-CoV-2 variants. Turning to the study itself: The donor belonged to the COV1001 Ad26.COV2.S trial arm.

Treatment defined: around 19 received Ad26.COV2.S at low or high dose, single or two shots; 5 received placebo; per-sample allocation not given. Day 63 after the first injection of vaccine or placebo was the sampling time. Produced via immunoSEQ multiplex PCR; TCRdb's table is partial and in-frame only. The sample records 300,000 to 400,000 clones, approximately 80% being singletons. The sequence came from a person between 18 and 60 years old who received the Ad26.COV2.S COVID-19 vaccine or a placebo. The source material was peripheral blood, sampled in a trial of Ad26.COV2.S vaccine versus placebo.

The CDR3 here is CASRAGTAYSPLHF. In nucleotides, the CDR3 is TGCGCCAGCAGGGCTGGGACGGCCTATTCACCCCTCCACTTT. The rearrangement joins TRBV5-1 to TRBJ1-6; D possibly corresponds to TRBD1 (5 bases). The CDR3 is 14 residues long. V lost 5 bases and J lost 8, with 14 bases in between. Per the germline V gene, CDR1 is SGHRS and CDR2 is YFSETQ.